This T cell receptor (beta chain) was captured in a study of graft-versus-host responses after intestinal transplantation. Study context: Anti-thymocyte globulin induction was given to all recipients, followed by tacrolimus and steroids for around 3 years.

Study findings and constraints: Elevated graft-versus-host to host-versus-graft clonal ratios in allografts were recorded for patients with graft-donor T cell macrochimerism. Early post-transplant HvG declines tracked with peak circulating GvH clone levels.

Some clones are missing from TCRdb's copy, which holds only in-frame ones; the method was immunoSEQ multiplex PCR. The sample yields 74,000 or so clones, around 93% seen once. Comment on this clone: The antigen is not known.

The sample consisted of PBMCs, taken 98 days after intestinal transplantation. The receptor comes from a human patient who received an intestinal transplant, so some T cells may come from the graft donor.

The CDR3 sequence: CASSLRGANQPQHF. CDR3 DNA sequence: TGTGCCAGCAGCTTGAGGGGGGCGAATCAGCCCCAGCATTTT. This chain joins TRBV5-4 and TRBJ1-5, with D possibly being TRBD1 (6 bases). There are 14 residues in the CDR3. Germline V gives CDR1 SGHNT, CDR2 YYREEE (reference sequence). The V end was cut by 1 base, the J end by 4 bases, with 9 bases between.